Listed below are T cell receptor beta chains from one sample, sequenced in a study of blood T cells in healthy people across ages. Via MiXCR, TCRdb re-called the 5' RACE reads, giving one row per CDR3 protein. The data hold fewer than 800,000 distinct CDR3 sequences, with 32% observed a single time. Sequencing was performed on blood. The source is a woman older than 75 in good health. Both conserved end residues are part of each CDR3. The D gene is left open where the match is weak. Expanded clones get a size class; other rows say once, few or many, or leave the size out.

clone_size j_call d_call v_call cdr3_nt cdr3_aa
many TRBJ2-4 NA TRBV5-6 TGTGCCAGCAGCTGGCTACTTCGACAGACGGGAAACATTCAGTACTTC CASSWLLRQTGNIQYF
many TRBJ2-1 TRBD2 TRBV12-3/TRBV12-4 TGTGCCAGCAGGGGACTAGCGGAGAATTACAATGAGCAGTTCTTC CASRGLAENYNEQFF
many TRBJ2-7 TRBD1 TRBV7-6 TGTGCCAGCAGCTTAGTAGGACAGGCGAACAACTACGAGCAGTACTTC CASSLVGQANNYEQYF
many TRBJ2-5 TRBD2 TRBV7-2 TGTGCCAGCAGCTTATCGGCTAGCGGGGGGACCGGGCAAGAGACCCAGTACTTC CASSLSASGGTGQETQYF
few TRBJ1-2 NA TRBV9 TGTGCCAGCAGCCCGAGTATTGGAGGCTACACCTTC CASSPSIGGYTF
NA TRBJ1-1 TRBD1 TRBV4-2 TGTGCCAGCAGCCAAGCACAGGGGCGCATGAACACTGAAGCTTTCTTT CASSQAQGRMNTEAFF
NA TRBJ2-7 TRBD2 TRBV20-1 TGCAGTGCTAGAGATCGGACTAGCGGCTCCTACGAGCAGTACTTC CSARDRTSGSYEQYF
NA TRBJ1-5 NA TRBV2 TGTGCCGTCAAGGCAGGGTTCGATCAGCCCCAGCATTTT CAVKAGFDQPQHF
few TRBJ1-2 TRBD1 TRBV5-1 TGCGCCAGCAGCTTGGTGACAGGGGGCGCTTTCCAGTATGGCTACACCTTC CASSLVTGGAFQYGYTF
NA TRBJ2-7 NA TRBV20-1 TGCAGTGCTAGCCAGGTGGAGTACGAGCAGTACTTC CSASQVEYEQYF
NA TRBJ2-2 NA TRBV5-1 TGCGCCAGCAGCTTGGTAGCCATTTGGGATGGGTCCGGGGAGCTGTTTTTT CASSLVAIWDGSGELFF
many TRBJ1-1 TRBD1 TRBV11-2 TGTGCCAGCAGCTTAATGTTTTGGGACAGGGGGGCTGAAGCTTTCTTT CASSLMFWDRGAEAFF
NA TRBJ1-1 TRBD1 TRBV5-1 TGCGCCAGCAGCCCGACAGGGGGAAGGAGTGTAAGTAACACTGAAGCTTTCTTT CASSPTGGRSVSNTEAFF
NA TRBJ2-5 TRBD1 TRBV6-1 TGCGCCAGACGACAGGGGTCTGAGCAGTACTTC CARRQGSEQYF
many TRBJ2-4 TRBD1 TRBV5-4 TGTGCCAGCAGCCCGACAGGGGACAGGAACATTCAGTACTTC CASSPTGDRNIQYF
many TRBJ1-2 TRBD1 TRBV5-1 TGCGCCAGCAGCGGCAATATACTACAGGGGATCCGTTATGGCTACACCTTC CASSGNILQGIRYGYTF
few TRBJ1-6 NA TRBV7-2 TGTGCCAGCAGCTTAGCGGCCAGGACAACCTATAATTCACCCCTCCACTTT CASSLAARTTYNSPLHF
many TRBJ2-7 NA TRBV5-6 TGTGCCAGCAGCTTGTACTGGACGGGGTCCGAGCAGTACTTC CASSLYWTGSEQYF
NA TRBJ1-6 NA TRBV2 TGTGCCAGCAGTGGGATCACAGGGTCCGCTTCACCCTTCCACTTT CASSGITGSASPFHF
NA TRBJ1-2 NA TRBV30 TGTGCCTGGAGTGGGAGTGGGGCGCTGGACTATGGCTACACCTTC CAWSGSGALDYGYTF
many TRBJ1-2 NA TRBV7-3 TGTGCCAGCAGCTTAGGACGGATCTATGGCTACACCTTC CASSLGRIYGYTF
many TRBJ2-5 TRBD1 TRBV20-1 TGCAGTGCTACCCCAGACGTCGGGACAGCGAACCAAGAGACCCAGTACTTC CSATPDVGTANQETQYF
many TRBJ1-5 NA TRBV7-2 TGTGCCAGCAGCTCCGCGGGCGGGCGCAATCAGCCCCAGCATTTT CASSSAGGRNQPQHF
few TRBJ1-6 NA TRBV19 TGTGCCAGTACCCAAGATGCGGGGACGGTATATAATTCACCCCTCCACTTT CASTQDAGTVYNSPLHF
many TRBJ1-5 NA TRBV20-1 TGCAGTGCTGTGGGAATACAAGGGCCCCAGCATTTT CSAVGIQGPQHF
many TRBJ2-6 NA TRBV20-1 TGCAGTGCTTCAGGGGCCAAGGGCTCTGGGACCAACGTCCTGACTTTC CSASGAKGSGTNVLTF
many TRBJ2-3 NA TRBV12-5 TGTGCTAGTGGTTTGGTATGGGACGCTTCGCAGTATTTT CASGLVWDASQYF
NA TRBJ2-1 TRBD2 TRBV20-1 TGCAGTGCTCGCGACGATCTAGCGGGGCCATCCTACAATGAGCAGTTCTTC CSARDDLAGPSYNEQFF
once TRBJ2-5 TRBD2 TRBV5-4 TGTGCCAGCAGCTCAATAGCGGGGTCGGAGACCCAGTACTTC CASSSIAGSETQYF